The source of this T cell receptor (beta chain) is a study of T cell repertoires in aging, cancer and after chemotherapy. TCR beta rearrangements were amplified from peripheral blood genomic DNA. The germline V gene encodes CDR1 LNHDA and CDR2 SQIVND (reference sequence). This CDR3 has 15 residues. V lost 5 bases and J lost 9; bases outside the gene matches: 7. This clonotype has only a few counts. Multiplex touch-down PCR with TRB-A/B primers amplified rearranged V-D-J TRB sequences. TCRdb independently ran MiXCR on the multiplex PCR reads; one entry per CDR3 protein. The data show under 2,000 distinct CDR3 sequences, about 24% seen once.

Sequences were obtained from blood. The chain carries TRBV19 and TRBJ1-6; 10 bases agree with TRBD1. The source of this sequence is a human donor with a solid tumor. This CDR3 reads CASSPGQGGISPLHF. CDR3 bases: TGTGCCAGTAGTCCCGGACAGGGGGGAATTTCACCCCTCCACTTT. Variable domain in full (rest from reference TRBV19 and TRBJ1-6): DGGITQSPKYLFRKEGQNVTLSCEQNLNHDAMYWYRQDPGQGLRLIYYSQIVNDFQKGDIAEGYSVSREKKESFPLTVTSAQKNPTAFYLCASSPGQGGISPLHFGNGTRLTVT.